This TCR beta chain appears in the sequencing data of a study of blood T cells in healthy people across ages. Healthy Caucasian individuals from Russia aged roughly 6 to 90 were enrolled as donors. Every donor gave 9 to 10 milliliters of peripheral blood. PCR was performed a second time for about 6 to 12 cycles using a sample-barcoded 5' primer and a J-beta primer mix. TCRdb re-called the 5' RACE reads through MiXCR, storing one row per CDR3 protein. The table records about 760,000 distinct CDR3 sequences, 25% of them present only once. The V segment lost 4 bases and the J segment 5 bases; nucleotides outside the gene matches: 12. This CDR3 has 16 amino acids. CDR1 and CDR2 from the germline V gene are SEHNR and FQNEAQ (reference sequence). This sample was shared with a second study, whose subject was T cells of mothers and their children.

The clonotype comes from a boy aged 5-17 years in good health. The sequencing input was blood. The chain combines TRBV7-9 with TRBJ2-5; 8 bases match TRBD2. CDR3 in amino acids: CASSYLRGGGLETQYF. CDR3 DNA: TGTGCCAGCAGCTACCTCCGGGGGGGCGGTTTGGAGACCCAGTACTTC. Filled out from reference TRBV7-9 and TRBJ2-5, the complete variable domain reads DTGVSQNPRHKITKRGQNVTFRCDPISEHNRLYWYRQTLGQGPEFLTYFQNEAQLEKSRLLSDRFSAERPKGSFSTLEIQRTEQGDSAMYLCASSYLRGGGLETQYFGPGTRLLVL.